The rows below give T cell receptor beta chains drawn from one sample of a study of T cell clones after liver transplantation. Data came from immunoSEQ multiplex PCR; TCRdb stores just in-frame clones and leaves some out. This table holds about 51,000 clones, less than 90% found once. The sequenced sample was CD8+ T cells from blood, obtained 12 months after liver transplant. Source of these receptors: a human patient who received a liver transplant. Some T cells may originate from the graft donor. Both conserved end residues are part of each CDR3. Fields, in order: clone size, J gene, D gene, V gene, CDR3 DNA, CDR3 protein. A D gene is named only where the DNA matches it firmly. Expanded clones are given a class, and other clones once, few, many or no size at all.

abundance: NA; j_gene: TRBJ2-7; d_gene: TRBD1; v_gene: TRBV19; CDR3nt: TGTGCCAGTAGCTGGACAGGGAGCTACGAGCAGTACTTC; CDR3aa: CASSWTGSYEQYF
abundance: NA; j_gene: TRBJ2-1; d_gene: TRBD1; v_gene: TRBV9; CDR3nt: TGTGCCAGCAGCTTTACAGGGGGGCCCATTTATGAGCAGTTCTTC; CDR3aa: CASSFTGGPIYEQFF
abundance: NA; j_gene: TRBJ1-1; d_gene: TRBD1; v_gene: TRBV7-9; CDR3nt: TGTGCCAGCAGCTTAGGACAGGGGGCGACAGCTTTCTTT; CDR3aa: CASSLGQGATAFF
abundance: NA; j_gene: TRBJ1-5; d_gene: NA; v_gene: TRBV7-9; CDR3nt: TGTGCCAGCAGCCACTTACTCGGGGATCAGCCCCAGCATTTT; CDR3aa: CASSHLLGDQPQHF
abundance: NA; j_gene: TRBJ2-2; d_gene: NA; v_gene: TRBV27; CDR3nt: TGTGCCAGCAGTTTTTGGGGGACCAACGGGGAGCTGTTTTTT; CDR3aa: CASSFWGTNGELFF
abundance: NA; j_gene: TRBJ1-2; d_gene: NA; v_gene: TRBV13; CDR3nt: TGTGCCAGCAGCTTATTTACAGGGTACTATGGCTACACCTTC; CDR3aa: CASSLFTGYYGYTF
abundance: few; j_gene: TRBJ2-7; d_gene: NA; v_gene: TRBV29-1; CDR3nt: TGCAGCGTTGCCGACCCGGGCTACGAGCAGTACTTC; CDR3aa: CSVADPGYEQYF
abundance: NA; j_gene: TRBJ1-1; d_gene: NA; v_gene: TRBV19; CDR3nt: TGTGCCAGTAGTTGGGGGAACACTGAAGCTTTCTTT; CDR3aa: CASSWGNTEAFF
abundance: NA; j_gene: TRBJ1-5; d_gene: NA; v_gene: TRBV5-4; CDR3nt: TGTGCCAGCAGCATGGGGGGGGCGAGCCAGCCCCAGCATTTT; CDR3aa: CASSMGGASQPQHF
abundance: medium-sized; j_gene: TRBJ1-2; d_gene: NA; v_gene: TRBV5-6; CDR3nt: TGTGCCAGCAGGCATTATGGGGGGGCAAATGGCTACACCTTC; CDR3aa: CASRHYGGANGYTF
abundance: few; j_gene: TRBJ2-7; d_gene: TRBD1; v_gene: TRBV28; CDR3nt: TGTGCCAGCAGTTTTAGGGGGACAGGCGAGCAGTACTTC; CDR3aa: CASSFRGTGEQYF
abundance: NA; j_gene: TRBJ2-7; d_gene: NA; v_gene: TRBV7-3; CDR3nt: TGTGCCAGCAGCTTAGGAGGTTTTGGCTACGAGCAGTACTTC; CDR3aa: CASSLGGFGYEQYF
abundance: NA; j_gene: TRBJ1-1; d_gene: NA; v_gene: TRBV27; CDR3nt: TGTGCCAGCAGTTTTGTCAGGGAGATGACCACTGAAGCTTTCTTT; CDR3aa: CASSFVREMTTEAFF
abundance: NA; j_gene: TRBJ2-7; d_gene: NA; v_gene: TRBV15; CDR3nt: TGTGCCACCAGCTCACCCAGGGTGCACGAGCAGTACTTC; CDR3aa: CATSSPRVHEQYF
abundance: NA; j_gene: TRBJ1-1; d_gene: NA; v_gene: TRBV7-9; CDR3nt: TGTGCCAGCAGTATGGTAGGCCCCCCTGCGGAAGCTTTCTTT; CDR3aa: CASSMVGPPAEAFF
abundance: NA; j_gene: TRBJ2-7; d_gene: NA; v_gene: TRBV7-9; CDR3nt: TGTGCCCTCAATACCGACAACAGCTACGAGCAGTACTTC; CDR3aa: CALNTDNSYEQYF
abundance: NA; j_gene: TRBJ1-2; d_gene: NA; v_gene: TRBV27; CDR3nt: TGTGCCAGCAGTTTAGGGCGTGGAAGTGGCTACACCTTC; CDR3aa: CASSLGRGSGYTF
abundance: NA; j_gene: TRBJ2-5; d_gene: NA; v_gene: TRBV7-8; CDR3nt: TGTGCCAGCAGCCCCCCCCTGGCGGGGCGGGGAGAGACCCAGTACTTC; CDR3aa: CASSPPLAGRGETQYF
abundance: NA; j_gene: TRBJ1-2; d_gene: TRBD1; v_gene: TRBV9; CDR3nt: TGTGCCAGCAGCGTAGAGCCCCTGGAGGGGGCGCGGGGCTACACCTTC; CDR3aa: CASSVEPLEGARGYTF
abundance: NA; j_gene: TRBJ2-7; d_gene: NA; v_gene: TRBV19; CDR3nt: TGTGCCAGTAGTATAGGCTCCCCCGGGGCCTACGAGCAGTACTTC; CDR3aa: CASSIGSPGAYEQYF
abundance: NA; j_gene: TRBJ2-7; d_gene: TRBD2; v_gene: TRBV4-3; CDR3nt: TGCGCCAGCAGCCAAGATGACACTAGCGGCTACGAGCAGTACTTC; CDR3aa: CASSQDDTSGYEQYF
abundance: NA; j_gene: TRBJ2-2; d_gene: TRBD2; v_gene: TRBV28; CDR3nt: TGTGCCAGCAGTTTGTTGCGGGAGGGCCCGAACACCGGGGAGCTGTTTTTT; CDR3aa: CASSLLREGPNTGELFF
abundance: NA; j_gene: TRBJ1-1; d_gene: NA; v_gene: TRBV9; CDR3nt: TGTGCCAGCAGCGTAACAGGCGTGAACACTGAAGCTTTCTTT; CDR3aa: CASSVTGVNTEAFF